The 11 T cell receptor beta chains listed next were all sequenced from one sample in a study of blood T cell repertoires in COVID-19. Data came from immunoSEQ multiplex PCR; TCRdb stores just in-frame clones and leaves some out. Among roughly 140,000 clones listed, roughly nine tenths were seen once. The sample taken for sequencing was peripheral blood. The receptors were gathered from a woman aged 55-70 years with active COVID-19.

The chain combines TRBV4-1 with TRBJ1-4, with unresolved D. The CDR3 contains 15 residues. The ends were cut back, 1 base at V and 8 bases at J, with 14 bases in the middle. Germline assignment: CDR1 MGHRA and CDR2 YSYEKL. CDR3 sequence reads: CASSQGAWAREKLFF. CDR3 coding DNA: TGCGCCAGCAGCCAAGGGGCTTGGGCTCGGGAAAAACTGTTTTTT.

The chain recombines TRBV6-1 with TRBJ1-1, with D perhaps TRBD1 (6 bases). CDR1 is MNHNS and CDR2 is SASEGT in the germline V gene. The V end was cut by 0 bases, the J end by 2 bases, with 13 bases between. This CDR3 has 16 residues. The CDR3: CASSEAVGGYNTEAFF. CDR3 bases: TGTGCCAGCAGTGAAGCGGTTGGGGGCTACAACACTGAAGCTTTCTTT.

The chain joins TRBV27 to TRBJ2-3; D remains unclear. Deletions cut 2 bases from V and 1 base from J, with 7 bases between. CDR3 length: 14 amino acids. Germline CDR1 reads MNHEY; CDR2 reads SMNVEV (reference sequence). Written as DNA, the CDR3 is TGTGCCAGCAGTTTAAGTCAGGGCACAGATACGCAGTATTTT. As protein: CASSLSQGTDTQYF.

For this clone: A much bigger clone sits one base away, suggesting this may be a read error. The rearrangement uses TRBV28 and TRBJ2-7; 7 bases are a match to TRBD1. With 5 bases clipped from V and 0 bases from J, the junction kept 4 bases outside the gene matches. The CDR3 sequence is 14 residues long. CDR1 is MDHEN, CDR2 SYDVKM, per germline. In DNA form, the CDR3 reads TGTGCCAGCAGTGTGGGACAGAACTCCTACGAGCAGTACTTC. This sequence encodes CASSVGQNSYEQYF.

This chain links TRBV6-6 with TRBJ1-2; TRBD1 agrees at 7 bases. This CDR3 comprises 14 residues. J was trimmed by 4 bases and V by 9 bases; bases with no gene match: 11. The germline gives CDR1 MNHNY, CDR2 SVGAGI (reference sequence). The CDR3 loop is CASSQGGGSYGYTF. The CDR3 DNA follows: TGTGCCAGTTCCCAGGGGGGAGGTAGCTATGGCTACACCTTC.

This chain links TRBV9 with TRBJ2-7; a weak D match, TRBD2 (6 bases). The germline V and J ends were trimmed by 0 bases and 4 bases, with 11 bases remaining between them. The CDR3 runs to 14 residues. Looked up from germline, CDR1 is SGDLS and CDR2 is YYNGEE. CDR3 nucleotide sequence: TGTGCCAGCAGCGTAGACGGGGGAAGGTACGAGCAGTACTTC. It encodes CASSVDGGRYEQYF.

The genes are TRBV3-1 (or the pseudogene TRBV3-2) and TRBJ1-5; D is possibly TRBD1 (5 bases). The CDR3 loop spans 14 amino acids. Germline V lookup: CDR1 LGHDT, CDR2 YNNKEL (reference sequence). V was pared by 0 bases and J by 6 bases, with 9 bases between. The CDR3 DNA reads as TGTGCCAGCAGCCAAGATACAGGCCGTCAGCCCCAGCATTTT. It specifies CASSQDTGRQPQHF.

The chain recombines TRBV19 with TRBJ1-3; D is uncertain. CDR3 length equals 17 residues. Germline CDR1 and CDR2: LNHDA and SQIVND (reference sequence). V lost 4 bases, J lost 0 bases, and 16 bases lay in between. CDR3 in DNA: TGTGCCAGTAGTACCTGGAGGGAGTTGAGCTCTGGAAACACCATATATTTT. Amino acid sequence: CASSTWRELSSGNTIYF.

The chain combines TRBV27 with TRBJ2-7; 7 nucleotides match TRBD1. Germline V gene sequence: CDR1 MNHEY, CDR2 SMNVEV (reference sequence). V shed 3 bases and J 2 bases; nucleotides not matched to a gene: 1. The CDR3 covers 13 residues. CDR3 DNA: TGTGCCAGCAGTTTGGGACAGACCTACGAGCAGTACTTC. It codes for CASSLGQTYEQYF.

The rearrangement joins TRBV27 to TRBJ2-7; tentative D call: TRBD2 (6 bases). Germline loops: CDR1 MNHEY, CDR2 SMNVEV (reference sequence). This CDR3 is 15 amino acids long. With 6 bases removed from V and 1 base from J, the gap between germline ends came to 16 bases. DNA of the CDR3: TGTGCCAGCAGCGCGCTTGGCGGAGGGTCCTACGAGCAGTACTTC. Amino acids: CASSALGGGSYEQYF.

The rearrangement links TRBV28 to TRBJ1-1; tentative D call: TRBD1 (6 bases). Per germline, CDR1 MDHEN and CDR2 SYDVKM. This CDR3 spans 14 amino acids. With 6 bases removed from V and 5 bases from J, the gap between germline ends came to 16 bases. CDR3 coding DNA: TGTGCCAGCAGCCGTACAGGGAGTCGTACTGAAGCTTTCTTT. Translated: CASSRTGSRTEAFF.